This T cell receptor beta chain was documented in a study of PD-L1 blockade in urothelial cancer. The V and J ends lost 6 bases and 8 bases respectively, with 11 bases between them. Looked up from germline, CDR1 is MNHNS and CDR2 is SASEGT. The length of the CDR3 is 13 residues. Libraries were prepared by immunoSEQ multiplex PCR; TCRdb keeps only in-frame clonotypes and omits some of them. Here the sample spans about 30,000 clones, over 70% being singletons. The sample's time point: pretreatment peripheral blood. This clonotype was sampled from a man in his 60s with urothelial cancer. This sequence joins TRBV6-1 and TRBJ1-6; D is unclear. Sequenced material: PBMCs, taken around atezolizumab (anti-PD-L1) treatment. Written as DNA, the CDR3 is TGTGCCAGCAGGCAGATCATGGATTCACCCCTCCACTTT. Translating gives CASRQIMDSPLHF.